The 14 T cell receptor beta chains below come from one sample, sequenced in a study of cytomegalovirus exposure and HLA in healthy donors. 13 Jbeta primers and 60 Vbeta primers were used for the PCR. Method: immunoSEQ multiplex PCR; TCRdb's copy keeps in-frame clones and lacks some. Of some 160,000 clones in the sample, 70% to 85% were seen once. The sequencing sample was made of PBMCs. The receptors were gathered from a woman aged 40 to 50 in good health and CMV-seronegative.

The chain joins TRBV5-1 to TRBJ1-6, with D unresolved. The CDR3 is 15 residues long. The germline gives CDR1 SGHRS, CDR2 YFSETQ. The V gene lost 0 bases and the J gene lost 0 bases, with 4 bases spanning the gap. CDR3 coding DNA: TGCGCCAGCAGCTTGGAGAGCTCCTATAATTCACCCCTCCACTTT. Its translation is CASSLESSYNSPLHF.

Turning to this clone: A read error may produce the germline difference seen at one junction end. The chain recombines TRBV9 with TRBJ1-1; 8 bases align to TRBD1. Germline V lookup: CDR1 SGDLS, CDR2 YYNGEE. There are 14 residues in the CDR3. CDR3 loop: CAGSVVTGGTEAFF. The CDR3 DNA reads TGTGCCGGCAGCGTAGTAACAGGGGGCACTGAAGCTTTCTTT.

This sequence joins TRBV19 and TRBJ1-2; TRBD1 might be the D (6 bases). The CDR3 loop spans 13 amino acids. With 5 bases removed from V and 7 bases from J, the gap between germline ends came to 14 bases. CDR1 and CDR2 from the germline V gene are LNHDA and SQIVND (reference sequence). The DNA for the CDR3 is TGTGCCAGTAGTTATCCACAGGGTGGTGGCTACACCTTC. As protein: CASSYPQGGGYTF.

The J gene is TRBJ2-1, the V gene TRBV18; TRBD2 agrees at 8 bases. The germline V gene has CDR1 KGHSH and CDR2 LQKENI. V lost 6 bases to trimming and J lost 3 bases; unmatched junction nucleotides: 7. The CDR3 has 15 amino acids. In DNA, the CDR3 is TGTGCCAGCTCCGTACGGCGGGGGGACTACAATGAGCAGTTCTTC. Protein: CASSVRRGDYNEQFF. Filled out from reference TRBV18 and TRBJ2-1, the complete variable domain reads NAGVMQNPRHLVRRRGQEARLRCSPMKGHSHVYWYRQLPEEGLKFMVYLQKENIIDESGMPKERFSAEFPKEGPSILRIQQVVRGDSAAYFCASSVRRGDYNEQFFGPGTRLTVL.

This clone was counted once. V and J are TRBV9 and TRBJ1-1, with 8 positions matching TRBD1. J gave up 3 bases and V 6 bases, and 19 bases lay outside the gene matches. Germline V gene sequence: CDR1 SGDLS, CDR2 YYNGEE. This CDR3 is 18 amino acids long. The DNA for the CDR3 is TGTGCCAGCACCCCCCGGGCACAGGGGGTGGGTGGGGACACTGAAGCTTTCTTT. It encodes CASTPRAQGVGGDTEAFF.

The J gene is TRBJ1-1, the V gene TRBV7-8, with 7 bases lining up with TRBD1. The CDR3 is made up of 14 amino acids. The trim removed 4 bases at V and 1 base at J, leaving 3 bases unmatched. Germline lookup yields CDR1 SGHVS and CDR2 FQNEAQ. CDR3: CASSYRQGNTEAFF. The CDR3 nucleotides read TGTGCCAGCAGCTACCGACAGGGGAACACTGAAGCTTTCTTT.

The chain uses TRBV7-9 and TRBJ1-2; tentative D call: TRBD1 (5 bases). The CDR3 totals 15 residues. Trimming stripped 1 base from V and 4 bases from J, with 13 bases between. The V gene's germline CDR1 is SEHNR and CDR2 FQNEAQ (reference sequence). The CDR3 DNA sequence: TGTGCCAGCAGCTTAGGAAGGCAGGGAACCTATGGCTACACCTTC. Its translation is CASSLGRQGTYGYTF.

The J gene is TRBJ1-1, the V gene TRBV5-6, with 11 bases lining up with TRBD1. Germline values: CDR1 SGHDT, CDR2 YYEEEE. There are 18 residues in the CDR3. V lost 3 bases, J lost 4 bases, and 14 bases stayed unmatched. Here the CDR3 reads CASSSPVRTGGLITEAFF. In DNA, the CDR3 is TGTGCCAGCAGCTCACCCGTTAGGACAGGGGGCTTAATCACTGAAGCTTTCTTT.

This chain uses TRBV2 with TRBJ2-1; the D is unclear. Trimming stripped 7 bases from V and 6 bases from J, with 4 bases between. Germline V CDR1 and CDR2: SNHLY, FYNNEI. The CDR3 spans 10 residues. The CDR3 DNA reads TGTGCCAGCATAATCAATGAGCAGTTCTTC. It is translated as CASIINEQFF.

This clone occurred a few times. The rearrangement joins TRBV19 to TRBJ1-1; a weak D match, TRBD1 (5 bases). The V and J ends lost 5 bases and 3 bases respectively, with 19 bases between them. The CDR3 runs 16 residues. CDR1 and CDR2 from the germline V gene are LNHDA and SQIVND (reference sequence). This CDR3 is CASSLYKGRGDTEAFF. In DNA form, the CDR3 reads TGTGCCAGTAGTCTATACAAAGGAAGGGGTGACACTGAAGCTTTCTTT.

The chain couples TRBV11-2 to TRBJ2-7; 10 positions agree with TRBD2. CDR1 and CDR2 (germline): SGHAT, FQNNGV. CDR3 length: 19 amino acids. Unmatched junction bases numbered 16, after V lost 1 base and J lost 4 bases. The CDR3 bases are TGTGCCAGCAGCTTAGTCGTAGCTAGCGGGAGAGTACGGGGGTACGAGCAGTACTTC. Translating it yields CASSLVVASGRVRGYEQYF.

J is TRBJ2-2 and V is TRBV5-4, with D possibly being TRBD2 (6 bases). Germline values: CDR1 SGHNT, CDR2 YYREEE (reference sequence). The V and J ends lost 4 bases and 4 bases respectively, with 17 bases between them. The CDR3 length is 16 residues. CDR3 nucleotide sequence: TGTGCCAGCAGCAACCGGGACTGGGGAGGCACCGGGGAGCTGTTTTTT. Protein: CASSNRDWGGTGELFF.

This clone was seen just once. V and J are TRBV5-1 and TRBJ2-1; 12 nucleotides align to TRBD2. Germline V CDR1 and CDR2: SGHRS, YFSETQ. J lost 9 bases, V lost 1 base, and 5 bases had no gene match. The length of the CDR3 is 15 residues. Here the CDR3 DNA reads TGCGCCAGCAGCTTGTGGACTAGCGGGGTGGCTGAGCAGTTCTTC. This gives the protein CASSLWTSGVAEQFF. The full variable domain, completed using reference TRBV5-1 and TRBJ2-1, is KAGVTQTPRYLIKTRGQQVTLSCSPISGHRSVSWYQQTPGQGLQFLFEYFSETQRNKGNFPGRFSGRQFSNSRSEMNVSTLELGDSALYLCASSLWTSGVAEQFFGPGTRLTVL.

V is TRBV5-1 and J is TRBJ2-7; a weak D match, TRBD1 (6 bases). The DNA matches TRBJ2-1 better at its end, which makes the J call doubtful. CDR3 size: 14 residues. The germline gives CDR1 SGHRS, CDR2 YFSETQ. The DNA of the CDR3 is TGCGCCAGCAGCTGGCAGGGGAATCACAATGAGCAGTTCTTC. Translation gives CASSWQGNHNEQFF.